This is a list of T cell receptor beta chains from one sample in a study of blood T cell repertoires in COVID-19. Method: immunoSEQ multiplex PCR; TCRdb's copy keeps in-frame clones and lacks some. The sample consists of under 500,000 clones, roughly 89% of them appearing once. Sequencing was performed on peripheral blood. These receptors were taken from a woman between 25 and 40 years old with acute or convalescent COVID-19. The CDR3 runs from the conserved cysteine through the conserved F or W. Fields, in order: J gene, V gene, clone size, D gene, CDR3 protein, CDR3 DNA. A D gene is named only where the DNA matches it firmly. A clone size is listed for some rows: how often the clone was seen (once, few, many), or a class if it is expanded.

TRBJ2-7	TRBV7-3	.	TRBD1	CASSPGGNEQYF	TGTGCCAGCAGCCCAGGGGGAAACGAGCAGTACTTC
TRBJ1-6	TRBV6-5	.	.	CASKQADSPLHF	TGTGCCAGCAAACAGGCTGATTCACCCCTCCACTTT
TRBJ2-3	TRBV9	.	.	CASSVAVGASTDTQYF	TGTGCCAGCAGCGTAGCGGTGGGGGCATCTACAGATACGCAGTATTTT
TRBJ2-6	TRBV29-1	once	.	CSVRQNSGANVLTF	TGCAGCGTTAGACAGAACTCTGGGGCCAACGTCCTGACTTTC
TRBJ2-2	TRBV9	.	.	CASSVAGIPLNTGELFF	TGTGCCAGCAGCGTAGCGGGGATCCCCCTAAACACCGGGGAGCTGTTTTTT
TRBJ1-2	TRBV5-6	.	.	CASSRLGGKGYTF	TGTGCCAGCAGCCGCCTCGGGGGAAAGGGCTACACCTTC
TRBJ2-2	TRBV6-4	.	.	CASRAQGINGELFF	TGTGCCAGCAGGGCACAGGGAATTAACGGGGAGCTGTTTTTT
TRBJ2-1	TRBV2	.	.	CASTQINNEQFF	TGTGCCAGCACCCAGATCAACAATGAGCAGTTCTTC
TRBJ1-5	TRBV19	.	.	CASSSGSSNQPQHF	TGTGCCAGTAGTTCTGGGAGTAGCAATCAGCCCCAGCATTTT
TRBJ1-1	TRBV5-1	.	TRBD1	CASSPEGQGGTEAFF	TGCGCCAGCAGCCCGGAGGGACAGGGTGGCACTGAAGCTTTCTTT
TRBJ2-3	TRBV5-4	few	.	CASSYTLGQTDTQYF	TGTGCCAGCAGCTATACCCTCGGACAGACAGATACGCAGTATTTT
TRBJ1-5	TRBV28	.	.	CASSLDSTNQPQHF	TGTGCCAGCAGTTTGGACAGTACCAATCAGCCCCAGCATTTT
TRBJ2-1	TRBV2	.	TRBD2	CASRSSSGGANEQFF	TGTGCCAGCAGGAGCTCTAGCGGGGGGGCCAATGAGCAGTTCTTC
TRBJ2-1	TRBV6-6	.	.	CASSYGQGRNNEQFF	TGTGCCAGCAGCTACGGGCAGGGAAGGAACAATGAGCAGTTCTTC
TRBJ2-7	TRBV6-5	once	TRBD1	CASSYSGGTGGYEQYF	TGTGCCAGCAGTTACTCCGGGGGGACAGGGGGCTATGAGCAGTACTTC
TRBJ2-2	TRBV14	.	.	CASKLGRNRMTGELFF	TGTGCCAGCAAACTCGGCAGGAATCGAATGACCGGGGAGCTGTTTTTT
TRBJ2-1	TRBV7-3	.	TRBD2	CASSLGTSGAMRQFF	TGTGCCAGCAGCTTGGGGACTAGCGGGGCTATGAGGCAGTTCTTC